The table lists the clone carrying this T cell receptor beta chain with many counts. This sample is part of a study of molecular identifiers for immune sequencing clone quantification. Previously described methods with listed TCR primers produced the bulk TCR libraries. TCRdb reprocessed the PCR reads with MiXCR, giving one entry per CDR3 protein. The sample comprises over 65,000 distinct CDR3 sequences, about 23% of which are singletons, and about 0.73% rests with the top ten. V was cut by 0 bases and J by 6 bases, with 12 bases left in between. The CDR3 consists of 14 residues. The V gene's germline CDR1 is DFQATT and CDR2 SNEGSKA (reference sequence).

This chain uses TRBV20-1 with TRBJ1-5; D uncertain. This sequence was found in a human donor in good health. Some libraries in this study had Jurkat cell RNA spiked in. Material for sequencing was naive CD8+ T cells from blood, with Jurkat cell RNA spiked in. The subset denotes: FACS-sorted CD8+CD4-CCR7+CD45RA+ naive T cells. CDR3 nucleotides: TGCAGTGCTAGAGATTCGGGGTGGGGTCAGCCCCAGCATTTT. It translates to CSARDSGWGQPQHF.